What follows describes a single TCR beta chain. Its target is unknown. V gave up 3 bases and J gave up 1 base, with 3 bases separating them. Germline CDR1 reads DFQATT; CDR2 reads SNEGSKA (reference sequence). The CDR3 totals 11 residues. Libraries were prepared by immunoSEQ multiplex PCR; TCRdb keeps only in-frame clonotypes and omits some of them. The data show about 12,000 clones, less than 90% seen once. The data were obtained in a study of tumor-infiltrating lymphocytes in localized non-small cell lung cancer. Study information: From each patient, both tumor and uninvolved lung, non-adjacent to tumor, were sampled.

Points from the study as a whole: No T-cell fraction difference was seen between IM1 and IM2 tumors.

The receptor comes from a human donor with non-small cell lung cancer. The chain has TRBV20-1 and TRBJ1-1; D gene unclear. Sequences were obtained from lung tumor tissue. Here the CDR3 DNA reads TGCAGTGCTAGTCCGAACACTGAAGCTTTCTTT. This translates into CSASPNTEAFF.